A single sample is the source of the 8 T cell receptor beta chains below, sequenced in a study of T-cell reconstitution after alpha-beta-depleted transplantation in children. Preparation of the TCRbeta library involved a method that used unique molecular identifiers. One entry per CDR3 protein results from TCRdb running MiXCR on the PCR reads. The repertoire includes 140,000 to 150,000 distinct CDR3 sequences, roughly 8.8% of them detected once, and about a sixth sits in the top ten. The sequences come from PBMCs, mostly from graft donor cells, collected 180 days after TCRalphabeta/CD19-depleted stem cell transplant. These receptors were taken from a female patient between 2 and 15 years old who had a stem cell transplant for congenital amegakaryocytic thrombocytopenia, so the T cells may come from the graft donor.

The V call is TRBV7-9, the J call TRBJ1-6, with 7 bases matching TRBD1. The germline gives CDR1 SEHNR, CDR2 FQNEAQ (reference sequence). V shed 4 bases and J 10 bases; nucleotides not matched to a gene: 10. This CDR3 has 15 amino acids. The CDR3 spells CASSYTWTGLSPLHF. DNA for the CDR3: TGTGCCAGCAGCTATACCTGGACAGGCTTGTCACCCCTCCACTTT.

The chain carries TRBV6-6 and TRBJ2-5; 9 bases map to TRBD1. CDR1 and CDR2 from the germline V gene are MNHNY and SVGAGI (reference sequence). The CDR3 runs to 13 residues. V was pared by 7 bases and J by 5 bases, with 5 bases of the junction left unmatched. The CDR3 DNA reads as TGTGCCAGCACCCGGGACAGGGTTGAGACCCAGTACTTC. This gives the protein CASTRDRVETQYF.

At least ten counts were recorded for this clonotype. V usage is TRBV5-1 and J usage is TRBJ2-6; tentatively, D is TRBD1 or TRBD2 (6 bases each). CDR1 is SGHRS and CDR2 is YFSETQ in the germline V gene. Trimming removed 7 bases from V and 3 bases from J, with 14 bases in between. This CDR3 has 15 residues. CDR3 nucleotide sequence: TGCGCCAGCTCCTCGGAGGGGGTTGGGGCCAACGTCCTGACTTTC. Translating gives CASSSEGVGANVLTF. The whole variable domain, remainder taken from reference TRBV5-1 and TRBJ2-6, is KAGVTQTPRYLIKTRGQQVTLSCSPISGHRSVSWYQQTPGQGLQFLFEYFSETQRNKGNFPGRFSGRQFSNSRSEMNVSTLELGDSALYLCASSSEGVGANVLTFGAGSRLTVL.

This clonotype was seen ten or more times. V gene TRBV24-1 combines with J gene TRBJ2-1; the D gene could be TRBD1 or TRBD2 (5 bases each). The germline gives CDR1 KGHDR, CDR2 SFDVKD. The CDR3 has 15 amino acids. V shed 1 base and J shed 3 bases, with 9 bases lying between them. CDR3 loop: CATSDFRGDYNEQFF. CDR3 DNA: TGTGCCACCAGTGATTTTCGAGGGGACTACAATGAGCAGTTCTTC.

The rearrangement joins TRBV7-2 to TRBJ2-7; D is perhaps TRBD1 or TRBD2 (5 bases each). The CDR3 runs to 14 residues. Germline CDR1 is SGHTA and CDR2 is FQGNSA. V lost 1 base to trimming and J lost 7 bases, with 14 bases between them. The CDR3 coding sequence is TGTGCCAGCAGCTTAGAGACCGGGTGGGGGGAGCAGTACTTC. Translating it yields CASSLETGWGEQYF.

In this sample, this clonotype turned up many times. This chain links TRBV28 with TRBJ1-2; D call uncertain. CDR3 length: 14 residues. CDR1 is MDHEN and CDR2 is SYDVKM in the germline V gene. The ends were cut back, 6 bases at V and 2 bases at J, with 13 bases in the middle. The CDR3 here is CASRPLVPNYGYTF. In DNA, the CDR3 is TGTGCCAGCAGACCTCTGGTCCCCAACTATGGCTACACCTTC.

This clonotype was observed at least ten times. This rearrangement joins TRBV20-1 to TRBJ2-3; 9 positions agree with TRBD2. CDR3 length equals 14 residues. With 4 bases clipped from V and 6 bases from J, the junction kept 8 bases outside the gene matches. From germline, CDR1 is DFQATT and CDR2 SNEGSKA (reference sequence). The CDR3 coding sequence is TGCAGTGCTACAGGCGGGAGGGAAGGCGATACGCAGTATTTT. It translates to CSATGGREGDTQYF.

This clonotype was seen many times. The gene calls are TRBV6-5 and TRBJ2-5; a weak D match, TRBD2 (5 bases). The V end lost 5 bases, the J end lost 5 bases, and 6 bases lay between the germline ends. Germline V gives CDR1 MNHEY, CDR2 SVGAGI. The CDR3 is 11 residues long. CDR3 nucleotide sequence: TGTGCCAGCAGTCAGCGGGAGACCCAGTACTTC. Translation gives CASSQRETQYF.